This TCR beta chain was recovered during a study of T cells in localized non-small cell lung cancer (dated by TCRdb to 2020 to 2022). Notes on the research overall: T cell repertoires of 236 early-stage NSCLC patients were analyzed, with tumors being compared against uninvolved tumor-adjacent lungs. The cohort consisted of approximately 240 treatment-naive NSCLC patients whose localized lung tumors had been resected. Of the NSCLC patients, approximately 130 were male and about a hundred were female, and the mean age was approximately 69 years. Paper-wide results and their limitations: Uninvolved tumor-adjacent lung showed the highest T cell clonality, higher than tumor, which suggests more focused antigenic responses in the adjacent lung. Longer overall survival was associated with higher T cell density in blood, whereas shorter survival was associated with higher clonality in adjacent lung. Because multi-region sequencing of the tumors was not done, intratumor heterogeneity could not be ruled out. Because of the exploratory design, TCR variables were selected using unadjusted p-values without false-discovery rate correction. A median of approximately 50 of the top 100 tumor clones turned up in the paired uninvolved adjacent lung, and 25 to 35 of those clones also ranked among the top 100 of that same adjacent lung.

The immunoSEQ Assay was used to sequence TCR beta CDR3 regions from DNA. The authors processed their data as follows. To compute T cell density, TCR beta template counts were normalized to usable DNA, which was estimated by amplifying housekeeping genes. Richness was estimated with the preseqR package, extrapolating to 400,000 templates for PBMC samples and 120,000 templates for tissue samples. Clonality was taken to be one minus Pielou's evenness. Tissue-enriched TCRs were identified through differential abundance testing performed on productive amino-acid clonotypes, with a minimum total count of 5 and an alpha of 0.1. The Jaccard Index and the Morisita Overlap Index were used to measure how much the repertoires overlapped between compartments. GLIPH clustered TCR beta CDR3s with public tetramer-defined viral CDR3s; viral motifs required at least three viral sequences plus V-gene enrichment. As stored in TCRdb, this immuneACCESS dataset retains in-frame rearrangements with V and J assigned. A fraction of the clones does not appear; measured against another copy, unresolved V genes explain less than half of the discrepancy, and the remainder lacks a known reason. The DNA was the basis for D and trimming; V, J and clone size are from that table. The sample data list under 40,000 clones, and 85% to 90% of these were observed just once. Of the sample, 4.2% falls within the top ten clones.

At diagnosis, peripheral blood, uninvolved tumor-adjacent lung and tumor were collected and were preserved as a mix of fresh-frozen and FFPE material. Blood samples were analyzed as peripheral blood mononuclear cells for TCR repertoire profiling. As for this clone: The target of this receptor is not known. Base quality data are lacking; no much larger clone is found one base away.

The germline V gene specifies SGHRS as CDR1 and YFSETQ as CDR2. Inclusive of the bounding cysteine and phenylalanine, the CDR3 is 13 residues long. The read is trimmed to its CDR3 DNA, 39 bases read in frame from base 1. The V end loses 0 bases and the J end loses 1 base, and a stretch of 4 bases separates them. The sequences come from peripheral blood, collected before any cancer treatment. This TCR came from a woman aged 40-69 years with stage I lung adenocarcinoma. The sequence joins TRBV5-1 to TRBJ1-1, with no confidently assigned D gene. The sequence in DNA is TGCGCCAGCAGCTTGGCAGAGAACACTGAAGCTTTCTTT. Translated, it gives CASSLAENTEAFF.